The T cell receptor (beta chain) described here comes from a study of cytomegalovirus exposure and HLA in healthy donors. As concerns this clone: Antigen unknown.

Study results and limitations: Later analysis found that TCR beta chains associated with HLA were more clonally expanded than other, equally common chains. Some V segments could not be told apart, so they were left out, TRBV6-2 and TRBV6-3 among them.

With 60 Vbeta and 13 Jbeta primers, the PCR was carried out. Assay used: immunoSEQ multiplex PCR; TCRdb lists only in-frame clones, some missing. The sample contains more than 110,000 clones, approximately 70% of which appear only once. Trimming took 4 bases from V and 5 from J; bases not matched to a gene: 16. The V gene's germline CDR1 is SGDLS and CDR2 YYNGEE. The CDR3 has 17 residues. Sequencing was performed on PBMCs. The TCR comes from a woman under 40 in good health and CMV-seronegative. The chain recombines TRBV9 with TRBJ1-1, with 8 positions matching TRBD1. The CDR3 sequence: CASSPNLTGGVETEAFF. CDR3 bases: TGTGCCAGCAGCCCAAACCTAACAGGGGGGGTTGAGACTGAAGCTTTCTTT.